The source of this T cell receptor beta chain is a study of T cell repertoires in cytomegalovirus infection (dated by TCRdb to about 2019). Study-level background: The HLA type of each donor mattered for the analysis, because public TCR beta signatures pointed to carriage of CMV infection along with the matching HLA type.

Cut back by 6 bases and 0 bases, the V and J ends lie 6 bases apart. The CDR3 runs 13 residues from the cysteine to the phenylalanine. Only the CDR3 DNA is retained, 39 bases long and in frame from the first base. Looking up the germline V gene yields CDR1 LGHNT and CDR2 FRNRAP. Sequencing took place on an Illumina HiSeq 1500. TCRdb reworked the public reads: Q25 trimming with fastp, MiXCR clone assembly, productive beta chains retained. Rows merge per CDR3 protein into single entries with the most common DNA and genes. A total of a few hundred thousand distinct CDR3 sequences appear in this sample, 15% to 20% of them only once. The ten biggest clones cover approximately 51% of the sample. General conclusions and limits of the study: In the ex vivo response, HLA-C-restricted CMV-specific TCR beta clonotypes were dominant, and in two of eight donors the single most frequent clonotype came from this HLA-C-restricted group. Cumulative frequency of public TCR beta family members discriminated carriers of CMV infection plus the relevant HLA type in this cohort and an independent roughly 340-donor cohort.

This clonotype was picked up a small number of times. Its target antigen remains unknown. The sample holds no much larger clone one base away, and base qualities are not on file. The chain is encoded by TRBV12-5 joined to TRBJ2-1, with an unclear D gene assignment. This receptor was identified in a human donor in good health (CMV status not recorded). Some clones in this sample may be carry-over from other donors' samples. Input material: CD8+ T cells from PBMCs. The CDR3 amino acid sequence is: CASGPTSYNEQFF. At the DNA level, the sequence is TGTGCTAGTGGCCCCACCTCCTACAATGAGCAGTTCTTC.